The 14 T cell receptor beta chains in this list originate from one sample, sequenced in a study of blood T cell repertoires in COVID-19. The data were produced by immunoSEQ multiplex PCR, yet TCRdb's version contains in-frame clones alone and is incomplete. The table includes 120,000 or so clones, approximately 92% detected once. Sequences were obtained from peripheral blood. All receptors come from a man aged 65 to 79 with active or convalescent COVID-19.

The chain uses TRBV24-1 and TRBJ1-2; D not resolved. The V gene lost 3 bases and the J gene lost 8 bases, with 9 bases spanning the gap. Germline V gene lookup returns CDR1 KGHDR and CDR2 SFDVKD. The CDR3 loop spans 12 amino acids. The CDR3 region is CATSDNLQGYTF. The CDR3 DNA follows: TGTGCCACCAGTGATAACCTTCAGGGCTACACCTTC.

The chain combines TRBV5-1 with TRBJ2-2, with TRBD2 as a possible D gene (6 bases). The CDR3 length is 14 residues. Germline CDR1 SGHRS, CDR2 YFSETQ. Trimming cost V 0 bases and J 6 bases, with 9 bases left between them. CDR3 protein: CASSLDGGPGELFF. The CDR3 DNA follows: TGCGCCAGCAGCTTGGACGGGGGACCCGGGGAGCTGTTTTTT.

The rearrangement joins TRBV19 to TRBJ1-4, with 11 nucleotides matching TRBD1. The ends lost 7 bases at V and 6 bases at J; junction bases unmatched: 13. The CDR3 loop spans 17 amino acids. CDR1 and CDR2 from the germline V gene are LNHDA and SQIVND (reference sequence). CDR3 protein: CASTSPGQGEKDEKLFF. The CDR3 bases are TGTGCCAGTACCTCCCCGGGACAGGGGGAAAAGGATGAAAAACTGTTTTTT.

CDR3 sequence: CASRGSGRAIGELFF. The CDR3 DNA is TGTGCCAGCAGAGGGAGCGGGAGGGCCATCGGGGAGCTGTTTTTT. The V gene is TRBV9, the J gene TRBJ2-2; TRBD2 aligns across 10 bases. The CDR3 length is 15 residues. After removal of 5 bases from V and 7 bases from J, the junction contained 8 bases not matched to a gene. Germline values: CDR1 SGDLS, CDR2 YYNGEE.

DNA of the CDR3: TGTGCCAGCTCAAGCGGGGCTAGCACAGATACGCAGTATTTT. It translates to CASSSGASTDTQYF. This chain links TRBV5-4 with TRBJ2-3; TRBD2 agrees at 7 bases. CDR3 length: 14 residues. The junction had 5 bases not matched to a gene; V was cut back by 7 bases and J by 0 bases. The germline CDR1 and CDR2 sequences are SGHNT and YYREEE (reference sequence).

The rearrangement uses TRBV9 and TRBJ2-3, with TRBD2 matching over 9 bases. CDR1 and CDR2 from the germline V gene are SGDLS and YYNGEE. The CDR3 runs to 16 residues. V was pared by 0 bases and J by 2 bases, with 4 bases of the junction left unmatched. Written as DNA, the CDR3 is TGTGCCAGCAGCGTAGGGTGGACTAGCGTCACAGATACGCAGTATTTT. Amino acid sequence: CASSVGWTSVTDTQYF.

The CDR3 DNA is TGTGCCAGCTCACGTGGGGGCGACTATGGCTACACCTTC. Translating it yields CASSRGGDYGYTF. This chain uses TRBV18 with TRBJ1-2, with D possibly matching TRBD1 (6 bases). Germline values: CDR1 KGHSH, CDR2 LQKENI. This CDR3 contains 13 residues. V shed 4 bases and J shed 3 bases, with 9 bases lying between them.

This chain links TRBV6-4 with TRBJ1-1; TRBD1 might be the D (6 bases). The ends were cut back, 3 bases at V and 4 bases at J, with 12 bases in the middle. This CDR3 has 14 amino acids. CDR1 and CDR2 from the germline V gene are MRHNA and SNTAGT. In DNA form, the CDR3 reads TGTGCCAGCAGTGAGTCTAGGACAGCCACTGAAGCTTTCTTT. It yields the protein CASSESRTATEAFF.

The V gene is TRBV3-1 (or the pseudogene TRBV3-2), the J gene TRBJ2-5; 9 positions agree with TRBD1. V shed 4 bases and J 1 base; nucleotides not matched to a gene: 4. The CDR3 totals 15 residues. The V gene's germline CDR1 is LGHDT and CDR2 YNNKEL (reference sequence). The CDR3 sequence: CASSRSGQGQETQYF. CDR3 DNA sequence: TGTGCCAGCAGCCGCTCGGGACAGGGCCAAGAGACCCAGTACTTC.

The CDR3 here is CASSQTGRSPSSGNTIYF. Written as DNA, the CDR3 is TGCGCCAGCAGCCAAACAGGGCGCTCCCCCTCCTCTGGAAACACCATATATTTT. This chain uses TRBV5-1 with TRBJ1-3, with a tentative D call TRBD1 (6 bases). The CDR3 is 18 amino acids. Trimming left V 4 bases short and J 0 bases short, with 20 bases between. Germline V gene lookup returns CDR1 SGHRS and CDR2 YFSETQ.

The V gene is TRBV6-5, the J gene TRBJ1-2, with TRBD1 as a possible D gene (5 bases). Germline V gives CDR1 MNHEY, CDR2 SVGAGI. V was cut by 6 bases and J by 2 bases, with 10 bases left in between. This CDR3 spans 13 amino acids. DNA of the CDR3: TGTGCCAGCAGGACGGGGGAGAACTATGGCTACACCTTC. This translates into CASRTGENYGYTF.

The chain is built from TRBV12-3 or TRBV12-4 and TRBJ2-3; D is perhaps TRBD1 (5 bases). V gave up 1 base and J gave up 6 bases, with 8 bases separating them. The CDR3 is made up of 13 amino acids. CDR3 loop: CASSLGTRDTQYF. CDR3 nucleotide sequence: TGTGCCAGCAGTTTAGGGACAAGGGATACGCAGTATTTT.

The chain joins TRBV5-4 to TRBJ1-2; 9 bases line up with TRBD1. Germline V gene sequence: CDR1 SGHNT, CDR2 YYREEE (reference sequence). This CDR3 has 16 amino acids. V lost 4 bases and J lost 5; bases outside the gene matches: 12. CDR3 amino acids: CASSQGQGGSLYGYTF. CDR3 in DNA: TGTGCCAGCAGCCAGGGACAGGGAGGATCCTTGTATGGCTACACCTTC.

The chain uses TRBV10-3 and TRBJ1-5; 9 bases agree with TRBD1. The CDR3 loop spans 15 amino acids. The germline V gene encodes CDR1 ENHRY and CDR2 SYGVKD. V dropped 4 bases and J dropped 0; count of bases not matched to a gene: 1. Written as DNA, the CDR3 is TGTGCCATCAGTGGGGACAGGGCTAGCAATCAGCCCCAGCATTTT. It translates to CAISGDRASNQPQHF.